A single sample gave rise to the 6 T cell receptor beta chains below, sequenced in a study of blood T cells in healthy people across ages (dated by TCRdb to about 2015). The method was 5' RACE. The listed sequencing device is Illumina HiSeq 2500. A second PCR of about 7 to 12 cycles was performed with a sample-barcoded 5' primer and a J-beta primer mix. The public sequencing data were trimmed at Q25 with fastp and processed into clonotypes with MiXCR by TCRdb, which kept only in-frame beta chains. Identical CDR3 proteins give one entry, which carries the most common genes and DNA. A total of fewer than 650,000 distinct CDR3 sequences appear in this sample, over 25% of them only once. In total, the top ten clones hold approximately 4% of the sample. These records were also assigned to another study, of T cells of mothers and their children.

The sample consisted of blood. The source of these receptors is a boy aged 2 to 9 in good health.

The chain has TRBV20-1 and TRBJ2-7; maybe TRBD1 (6 bases). Germline CDR1 reads DFQATT; CDR2 reads SNEGSKA (reference sequence). The V end was cut by 6 bases, the J end by 1 base, with 13 bases between. The CDR3 has 13 residues. CDR3 coding DNA: TGCAGTGCGCGTAGAGGGACATCCTACGAGCAGTACTTC. It yields the protein CSARRGTSYEQYF.

This clonotype was seen only a few times. Written as DNA, the CDR3 is TGTGCCAGCAGTTACTCAGCCAGGACTAATTCACCCCTCCACTTT. Translated: CASSYSARTNSPLHF. V is TRBV6-5 and J is TRBJ1-6; D not resolved. The germline V gene has CDR1 MNHEY and CDR2 SVGAGI. The CDR3 consists of 15 residues. Trimming cost V 0 bases and J 6 bases, with 9 bases left between them.

This clonotype was found a few times. The chain uses TRBV7-9 and TRBJ1-5; weak D call: TRBD1 (5 bases). This CDR3 comprises 12 residues. Germline lookup yields CDR1 SEHNR and CDR2 FQNEAQ (reference sequence). V was clipped by 8 bases and J by 7 bases, with 12 bases between them. The CDR3 region is CASAEGSQPQHF. The DNA for the CDR3 is TGTGCCAGCGCGGAGGGGTCACAGCCCCAGCATTTT.

The chain links TRBV5-1 to TRBJ2-5; TRBD2 matches at 7 bases. The J call may be mistaken, given a closer DNA end match to TRBJ2-7. CDR3 size: 16 residues. CDR1 SGHRS and CDR2 YFSETQ come from the germline V gene. The CDR3 bases are TGCGCCAGCAGCCCCGAGGGGCTAGCGGAGCCCTACGAGCAGTACTTC. It is translated as CASSPEGLAEPYEQYF.

V gene TRBV25-1 combines with J gene TRBJ2-7; D is possibly TRBD2 (6 bases). V lost 8 bases and J lost 7, with 18 bases in between. The CDR3 has 13 residues. From germline, CDR1 is MGHDK and CDR2 SYGVNS. CDR3 in amino acids: CASGKDYLGEQYF. CDR3 nucleotide sequence: TGTGCCAGCGGTAAGGACTACCTGGGAGAGCAGTACTTC.

The chain combines TRBV11-2 with TRBJ2-5, with 8 bases aligning to TRBD2. Germline V CDR1 and CDR2: SGHAT, FQNNGV. The ends lost 3 bases at V and 2 bases at J; junction bases unmatched: 11. This CDR3 contains 17 residues. The CDR3 loop reads CASSFAGRGASQETQYF. The CDR3 nucleotides read TGTGCCAGCAGCTTCGCGGGGCGGGGGGCCTCTCAAGAGACCCAGTACTTC.